These 27 T cell receptor beta chains came from one sample sequenced in a study of blood T cell repertoires in COVID-19. Assay used: immunoSEQ multiplex PCR; TCRdb lists only in-frame clones, some missing. Of under 95,000 clones listed, around nine tenths are singletons. Sequencing input: peripheral blood. The source is a man aged 60 to 75 with acute or convalescent COVID-19.

This rearrangement joins TRBV18 to TRBJ1-4, with D perhaps TRBD1 (5 bases). Trimming stripped 4 bases from V and 8 bases from J, with 20 bases between. The CDR3 covers 16 residues. Germline CDR1 reads KGHSH; CDR2 reads LQKENI. The CDR3 here is CASSRNQGDAKEKLFF. CDR3 bases: TGTGCCAGCTCACGGAATCAGGGCGATGCGAAGGAAAAACTGTTTTTT.

The rearrangement uses TRBV11-2 and TRBJ1-2; TRBD1 matches 7 bases. The CDR3 runs to 13 residues. V lost 5 bases to trimming and J lost 1 base; unmatched junction nucleotides: 1. CDR1 and CDR2 (germline): SGHAT, FQNNGV. The DNA for the CDR3 is TGTGCCAGCAGCCGGGACAGTAACTATGGCTACACCTTC. Translation: CASSRDSNYGYTF.

V and J are TRBV29-1 and TRBJ1-1; the D gene is possibly TRBD1 (6 bases). The CDR3 is 17 residues long. Germline lookup yields CDR1 SQVTM and CDR2 ANQGSEA. V shed 0 bases and J shed 0 bases, with 17 bases lying between them. The CDR3 region is CSVEDLVSGTMNTEAFF. The CDR3 coding sequence is TGCAGCGTTGAAGATCTAGTATCAGGGACAATGAACACTGAAGCTTTCTTT. Together with reference TRBV29-1 and TRBJ1-1, the CDR3 gives the full variable domain: SAVISQKPSRDICQRGTSLTIQCQVDSQVTMMFWYRQQPGQSLTLIATANQGSEATYESGFVIDKFPISRPNLTFSTLTVSNMSPEDSSIYLCSVEDLVSGTMNTEAFFGQGTRLTVV.

CDR3 in DNA: TGTGCCAGCAGCCGGCGTGACGTCGGGTTTAGCACAGATACGCAGTATTTT. Translation gives CASSRRDVGFSTDTQYF. The genes are TRBV7-2 and TRBJ2-3; D call uncertain. The CDR3 has 17 amino acids. V lost 5 bases and J lost 0, with 18 bases in between. Germline V lookup: CDR1 SGHTA, CDR2 FQGNSA.

V gene TRBV18 combines with J gene TRBJ1-5; D may be TRBD1 (6 bases). The V gene lost 3 bases and the J gene lost 5 bases, with 17 bases spanning the gap. The germline CDR1 and CDR2 sequences are KGHSH and LQKENI. CDR3 length: 16 amino acids. This chain's CDR3 is CASSPTQGRTHQPQHF. CDR3 DNA sequence: TGTGCCAGCTCACCCACCCAGGGGCGGACACATCAGCCCCAGCATTTT.

V and J are TRBV19 and TRBJ2-1; 9 bases align to TRBD1. CDR1 and CDR2 from the germline V gene are LNHDA and SQIVND (reference sequence). Trimming cost V 7 bases and J 8 bases; bases outside gene matches: 12. This CDR3 is 15 amino acids long. The CDR3 DNA sequence: TGTGCCAGTAACAGACCGGGACAGGGAGGGCATGAGCAGTTCTTC. Translated, it gives CASNRPGQGGHEQFF.

This chain connects TRBV19 to TRBJ1-2; no reliable D call. CDR3 length: 13 residues. V lost 4 bases to trimming and J lost 4 bases, with 10 bases between them. CDR1 and CDR2 (germline): LNHDA, SQIVND (reference sequence). The CDR3: CASSSQPGYGYTF. For the CDR3, the DNA is TGTGCCAGTAGTAGTCAGCCGGGCTATGGCTACACCTTC.

This clone was recorded only once. The rearrangement joins TRBV7-6 to TRBJ1-1, with 9 nucleotides matching TRBD1. Unmatched junction bases numbered 4, after V lost 2 bases and J lost 3 bases. This CDR3 contains 15 residues. Per germline, CDR1 SGHVS and CDR2 FNYEAQ. DNA of the CDR3: TGTGCCAGCAGCTTATCATGGACAGGGGACACTGAAGCTTTCTTT. Amino acid sequence: CASSLSWTGDTEAFF.

The chain joins TRBV10-3 to TRBJ2-7; TRBD1 matches at 11 bases. In germline, CDR1 is ENHRY, CDR2 SYGVKD. CDR3 length equals 15 residues. V shed 5 bases and J 6 bases; nucleotides not matched to a gene: 9. The CDR3 loop is CAISPGTGGLGEQYF. The CDR3 nucleotides read TGTGCCATCAGTCCCGGGACAGGGGGGCTGGGCGAGCAGTACTTC.

V is TRBV19 and J is TRBJ2-1, with D possibly matching TRBD1 (6 bases). Germline CDR1 and CDR2: LNHDA and SQIVND (reference sequence). Trimming took 6 bases from V and 8 from J, leaving 17 bases between them. The CDR3 is made up of 14 amino acids. CDR3 bases: TGTGCCAGTAGCCCACAGGGTCTTAGGGATGAGCAGTTCTTC. It yields the protein CASSPQGLRDEQFF.

This rearrangement joins TRBV9 to TRBJ2-1, with 11 positions matching TRBD2. CDR1 and CDR2 (germline): SGDLS, YYNGEE. V dropped 4 bases and J dropped 8; count of bases not matched to a gene: 14. CDR3 length equals 17 residues. As DNA, the CDR3 is TGTGCCAGCAGCTCTATAGCGGGGGGGGGCCCCGGGGATGAGCAGTTCTTC. As protein: CASSSIAGGGPGDEQFF. The entire variable domain, with the rest obtained from reference TRBV9 and TRBJ2-1, is as follows: DSGVTQTPKHLITATGQRVTLRCSPRSGDLSVYWYQQSLDQGLQFLIQYYNGEERAKGNILERFSAQQFPDLHSELNLSSLELGDSALYFCASSSIAGGGPGDEQFFGPGTRLTVL.

The V call is TRBV10-3, the J call TRBJ1-1; 8 bases agree with TRBD1. V dropped 6 bases and J dropped 1; count of bases not matched to a gene: 4. Germline V gene lookup returns CDR1 ENHRY and CDR2 SYGVKD. This CDR3 spans 14 amino acids. CDR3 protein: CAIRNTGGNTEAFF. The CDR3 DNA is TGTGCCATCAGGAATACAGGGGGGAACACTGAAGCTTTCTTT.

V is TRBV5-1 and J is TRBJ2-3, with a possible D match to TRBD1 (5 bases). Germline lookup yields CDR1 SGHRS and CDR2 YFSETQ. CDR3 length: 13 residues. V gave up 0 bases and J gave up 4 bases, with 6 bases separating them. The CDR3 bases are TGCGCCAGCAGCTTGGGGGGCGCAGATACGCAGTATTTT. It specifies CASSLGGADTQYF. Combining the CDR3 with reference TRBV5-1 and TRBJ2-3 gives the whole variable domain KAGVTQTPRYLIKTRGQQVTLSCSPISGHRSVSWYQQTPGQGLQFLFEYFSETQRNKGNFPGRFSGRQFSNSRSEMNVSTLELGDSALYLCASSLGGADTQYFGPGTRLTVL.

J is TRBJ1-3 and V is TRBV6-5, with unresolved D. Trimming shortened V by 6 bases and J by 0 bases, and 12 bases separated the two germline ends. Germline V gene sequence: CDR1 MNHEY, CDR2 SVGAGI. The CDR3 sequence is 15 residues long. The CDR3 region is CASSPSGSSGNTIYF. Here the CDR3 DNA reads TGTGCCAGCAGCCCCAGCGGGAGCTCTGGAAACACCATATATTTT.

The chain employs TRBV5-5 and TRBJ1-2, with 11 bases lining up with TRBD1. V shed 1 base, J shed 4 bases, and the junction held 12 bases outside the gene matches. Germline V CDR1 and CDR2: SGHKS, YYEKEE (reference sequence). This CDR3 is built from 18 residues. In DNA, the CDR3 is TGTGCCAGCAGCTTGTTGGGACAGGGGGGCTGGGTAGGCTATGGCTACACCTTC. Residues: CASSLLGQGGWVGYGYTF.

CDR3 in amino acids: CASSLLTGSRGNQPQHF. The CDR3 DNA is TGTGCCAGCAGCTTGCTGACAGGGTCCCGGGGAAATCAGCCCCAGCATTTT. This chain links TRBV5-8 with TRBJ1-5; 7 bases are shared with TRBD1. The CDR3 covers 17 residues. V gave up 1 base and J gave up 4 bases; unmatched junction bases: 11. Germline V CDR1 and CDR2: SGHTS, YDEGEE.

The chain employs TRBV5-5 and TRBJ1-2; D may be TRBD1 (6 bases). The germline V gene has CDR1 SGHKS and CDR2 YYEKEE (reference sequence). The CDR3 extends over 13 amino acids. V was trimmed by 6 bases and J by 8 bases, leaving 17 bases between them. The CDR3 loop is CASTSGGGLGYTF. The CDR3 DNA follows: TGTGCCAGCACCTCGGGGGGGGGCTTGGGCTACACCTTC.

The chain couples TRBV30 to TRBJ1-5; D unclear. The CDR3 length is 14 residues. Trimming removed 0 bases from V and 1 base from J, with 7 bases in between. CDR1 and CDR2 (germline): GTSNPN, SVGIG (reference sequence). CDR3 sequence: CAWSVFSSNQPQHF. CDR3 in DNA: TGTGCCTGGAGTGTTTTTTCGAGCAATCAGCCCCAGCATTTT. Full variable domain (remainder filled in from reference TRBV30 and TRBJ1-5): SQTIHQWPATLVQPVGSPLSLECTVEGTSNPNLYWYRQAAGRGLQLLFYSVGIGQISSEVPQNLSASRPQDRQFILSSKKLLLSDSGFYLCAWSVFSSNQPQHFGDGTRLSIL.

This clone was seen a single time. The V and J genes are TRBV3-1 (or the pseudogene TRBV3-2) and TRBJ2-5; 8 bases match TRBD1. The CDR3 loop spans 13 amino acids. In germline, CDR1 is LGHDT, CDR2 YNNKEL (reference sequence). J was trimmed by 5 bases and V by 6 bases; bases with no gene match: 5. The CDR3 loop reads CASRDRVVETQYF. The CDR3 DNA follows: TGTGCCAGCAGGGACAGGGTCGTCGAGACCCAGTACTTC.

The genes are TRBV9 and TRBJ2-3; D remains ambiguous. V lost 2 bases and J lost 6, with 7 bases in between. Germline V CDR1 and CDR2: SGDLS, YYNGEE. The CDR3 runs 12 residues. CDR3: CASSVEYDTQYF. The CDR3 DNA reads TGTGCCAGCAGCGTTGAGTATGATACGCAGTATTTT.

The chain combines TRBV9 with TRBJ1-4; 10 bases agree with TRBD1. Germline trimming cut 2 bases from V and 11 bases from J; bases unmatched to any gene: 9. The germline V gene has CDR1 SGDLS and CDR2 YYNGEE. The CDR3 has 15 residues. The chain's CDR3 is CASSVTGTGVGKLFF. CDR3 nucleotides: TGTGCCAGCAGCGTTACCGGGACAGGGGTCGGGAAACTGTTTTTT.

The V and J genes are TRBV5-6 and TRBJ2-5; unclear D gene. This CDR3 region has 12 residues. Germline V gene data show CDR1 as SGHDT and CDR2 as YYEEEE. Trimming stripped 4 bases from V and 1 base from J, with 5 bases between. CDR3 in amino acids: CASSDSQETQYF. The CDR3 bases are TGTGCCAGCAGCGACTCCCAAGAGACCCAGTACTTC.

The chain uses TRBV2 and TRBJ1-6; D might be TRBD1 (5 bases). Germline assignment: CDR1 SNHLY and CDR2 FYNNEI. Trimming pared 3 bases from V and 0 bases from J, leaving 9 bases between. This CDR3 contains 16 residues. The CDR3 here is CASSDRVYSYNSPLHF. The CDR3 DNA is TGTGCCAGCAGTGACAGGGTTTACTCCTATAATTCACCCCTCCACTTT.

The chain carries TRBV20-1 and TRBJ2-5; 7 nucleotides match TRBD1. Germline loops: CDR1 DFQATT, CDR2 SNEGSKA (reference sequence). This CDR3 is 15 amino acids long. After removal of 3 bases from V and 5 bases from J, the junction contained 12 bases not matched to a gene. The CDR3 bases are TGCAGTGCTAGTACCCCTCAACAGGGGCAGGAGACCCAGTACTTC. Translated: CSASTPQQGQETQYF.

V usage is TRBV7-8 and J usage is TRBJ1-1; 9 bases map to TRBD1. Trimming took 6 bases from V and 3 from J; bases not matched to a gene: 8. Germline V gene sequence: CDR1 SGHVS, CDR2 FQNEAQ. This CDR3 is built from 15 residues. In DNA form, the CDR3 reads TGTGCCAGCAGACTACAGGGGGCGGGTGACACTGAAGCTTTCTTT. Translating it yields CASRLQGAGDTEAFF.

The CDR3 region is CASSRGDSMNTEAFF. CDR3 DNA sequence: TGCGCCAGCAGCCGCGGGGACAGTATGAACACTGAAGCTTTCTTT. The V and J genes are TRBV5-1 and TRBJ1-1, with 7 bases aligning to TRBD1. Germline CDR1 SGHRS, CDR2 YFSETQ. The CDR3 is made up of 15 amino acids. J lost 0 bases, V lost 4 bases, and 6 bases had no gene match.

This rearrangement joins TRBV7-8 to TRBJ2-7; D call uncertain. Germline V gene lookup returns CDR1 SGHVS and CDR2 FQNEAQ. The CDR3 sequence is 14 residues long. V was pared by 7 bases and J by 5 bases, with 18 bases between. Written as DNA, the CDR3 is TGTGCCAGCACCCGCGTACGCGTTTCCGACGAGCAGTACTTC. Translating it yields CASTRVRVSDEQYF.